This T cell receptor beta chain was found in a study of blood T cell repertoires in COVID-19. The data were produced by immunoSEQ multiplex PCR, yet TCRdb's version contains in-frame clones alone and is incomplete. The sample shows about 200,000 clones, around three quarters of them seen only once. This clone was seen more than once but under ten times. The CDR3 is 16 amino acids. CDR1 is MGHRA, CDR2 YSYEKL, per germline. The V and J ends lost 1 base and 0 bases respectively, with 10 bases between them. This clonotype was sampled from a woman in her sixties or seventies with acute or convalescent COVID-19. Specimen: peripheral blood. The chain employs TRBV4-1 and TRBJ2-1, with D perhaps TRBD2 (5 bases). This chain's CDR3 is CASSQVWESSYNEQFF. DNA for the CDR3: TGCGCCAGCAGCCAAGTCTGGGAGAGCTCCTACAATGAGCAGTTCTTC.